Reported below is one T cell receptor beta chain. Antigen specificity is unknown. These data come from a study of radiotherapy plus CTLA-4 blockade in lung cancer. About the study: Disease control reached 31%, with objective responses in 15% to 20%. General study points: Among reported predictors of response, early blood T cell clone dynamics with interferon-beta performed best. There was expansion of tumor-derived TCR clones in blood after radiotherapy plus ipilimumab.

Per germline, CDR1 SGHRS and CDR2 YFSETQ. Trimming removed 0 bases from V and 3 bases from J, with 12 bases in between. The CDR3 loop spans 15 amino acids. Sequencing used immunoSEQ multiplex PCR; TCRdb keeps in-frame clones, though not all of them. The sample shows 45,000 or so clones, roughly three quarters of them seen only once. The gene calls are TRBV5-1 and TRBJ1-2; a possible D gene is TRBD1 (5 bases). The source of this sequence is a human donor with non-small cell lung cancer who had stable disease on radiotherapy plus ipilimumab. Sample: peripheral blood, taken from a patient treated with radiotherapy plus ipilimumab. CDR3 DNA: TGCGCCAGCAGCTTGGATAACCCGACAGACTATGGCTACACCTTC. This gives the protein CASSLDNPTDYGYTF.